This T cell receptor beta chain is drawn from a study of metastatic and nonmetastatic thyroid tumors. TCRdb re-called the PCR reads via MiXCR. The table has tens of thousands of clones, 18% seen once. Points from the study as a whole: In blood and tumor, TCR beta diversity was reportedly significantly higher in malignant thyroid tumors than in benign nodules.

Each patient went into thyroid surgery without having received any treatment. This clone was seen repeatedly, ten times or more. Its antigen is currently unknown. CDR1 is SGHRS, CDR2 YFSETQ, per germline. Trimming removed 0 bases at V and 7 bases at J, with 22 bases between. The CDR3 is 17 amino acids. Sequencing was done on a sample of blood. The chain is built from TRBV5-1 and TRBJ1-2; D unclear. This receptor was taken from a male donor with papillary thyroid cancer or a benign thyroid nodule (not recorded which). Some clones in this sample may be carry-over from other donors' samples. The CDR3 DNA sequence: TGCGCCAGCAGCTTGGCCGGCATGAGGGTCGGTAATGGTGGCTACACCTTC. It yields the protein CASSLAGMRVGNGGYTF.